This T cell receptor beta chain was identified in a study of OX40 agonist ivuxolimab in advanced cancers. TCRdb's table, derived via immunoSEQ multiplex PCR, lists solely in-frame clones and lacks some. Found here are 50,000 to 75,000 clones, 70% to 90% of them singletons; the top ten hold approximately 0.8%. The clonotype comes from an adult with an advanced solid tumor such as melanoma, head and neck, liver or kidney cancer. The specimen was CD4+ or CD8+ T cells sorted from blood, collected in a trial of the OX40 agonist ivuxolimab.

CDR3: CASSKGKGASPHEQYF. The CDR3 DNA reads as TGTGCCAGCAGCAAAGGAAAGGGGGCATCTCCCCACGAGCAGTACTTC. The chain recombines TRBV21-1 with TRBJ2-7; the table's D call, TRBD1, has no DNA check behind it. TRBV21-1 represents a pseudogene. The CDR3 extends over 16 amino acids.